The rows below give T cell receptor beta chains drawn from one sample of a study of T cells after yellow fever vaccination. TCRdb used MiXCR to reprocess the 5' RACE reads, holding one entry per CDR3 protein. The sample yields about 110,000 distinct CDR3 sequences, 8% to 9.5% seen once. Sequencing was performed on CD8+ T cells sorted from PBMCs, taken 45 days after the yellow fever booster vaccination. The receptors here all came from a man younger than 40 who received the YFV17D yellow fever vaccine. The CDR3 runs from the conserved cysteine through the conserved F or W. D genes are given only for firm matches. For some rows the clone size is stated as once, few or many, or as a class when expanded; others skip it.

D gene,clone size,J gene,V gene,CDR3 protein,CDR3 DNA
TRBD1,-,TRBJ2-7,TRBV7-2,CASRFPGQGYEQYF,TGTGCCAGCAGATTCCCGGGACAGGGGTACGAGCAGTACTTC
-,many,TRBJ2-5,TRBV4-3,CASSQGTLGTQYF,TGCGCCAGCAGCCAAGGAACCTTAGGGACCCAGTACTTC
-,-,TRBJ2-5,TRBV28,CASSPIPGSGETQYF,TGTGCCAGCAGCCCCATCCCAGGGTCAGGAGAGACCCAGTACTTC
-,many,TRBJ2-7,TRBV29-1,CSVHGTVGNEQYF,TGCAGCGTTCACGGGACGGTGGGGAACGAGCAGTACTTC
-,many,TRBJ2-1,TRBV27,CASSHILGITYNEQFF,TGTGCCAGCAGCCACATTCTAGGGATCACCTACAATGAGCAGTTCTTC
-,many,TRBJ2-3,TRBV20-1,CSASSVLADRTGTDTQYF,TGCAGTGCTAGTAGCGTCCTAGCGGACAGGACGGGGACAGATACGCAGTATTTT
TRBD2,many,TRBJ2-5,TRBV7-2,CASSQATSGLQETQYF,TGTGCCAGCAGCCAAGCGACTAGCGGCTTACAAGAGACCCAGTACTTC
-,many,TRBJ2-1,TRBV24-1,CATSDLPPGPYNEQFF,TGTGCCACCAGTGATTTGCCCCCAGGCCCCTACAATGAGCAGTTCTTC
TRBD2,many,TRBJ2-7,TRBV10-2,CASTSGESSYEQYF,TGCGCCAGCACTAGCGGAGAAAGCTCCTACGAGCAGTACTTC
-,many,TRBJ2-1,TRBV6-5,CASSSENIYNEQFF,TGTGCCAGCAGTTCGGAGAACATATACAATGAGCAGTTCTTC
-,-,TRBJ2-7,TRBV15,CATSRDLDFEQYF,TGTGCCACCAGCAGAGATCTGGATTTCGAGCAGTACTTC
TRBD1,many,TRBJ2-1,TRBV28,CASSLVTGGYNEQFF,TGTGCCAGCAGTTTGGTGACAGGGGGCTACAATGAGCAGTTCTTC
-,many,TRBJ2-7,TRBV15,CATSRDSYEQYF,TGTGCCACCAGCAGAGACAGCTACGAGCAGTACTTC
-,few,TRBJ1-2,TRBV6-1,CASNLNYGYTF,TGTGCCAGCAACCTAAACTATGGCTACACCTTC
-,-,TRBJ2-7,TRBV6-2/TRBV6-3,CASSYAHEPGRYEQYF,TGTGCCAGCAGTTACGCTCACGAGCCGGGGCGCTACGAGCAGTACTTC
TRBD1,-,TRBJ2-2,TRBV27,CASSLYTGGGELFF,TGTGCCAGCAGTCTGTATACAGGGGGCGGGGAGCTGTTTTTT
TRBD2,many,TRBJ2-1,TRBV5-1,CASSPSSGRNDEQFF,TGCGCCAGCAGCCCGTCTAGCGGGAGGAACGATGAGCAGTTCTTC
-,-,TRBJ2-4,TRBV3-1,CAGENTRDKNIQYF,TGTGCCGGCGAAAATACACGGGACAAAAACATTCAGTACTTC
TRBD1,many,TRBJ2-1,TRBV11-2,CASSSPVNRDRVGNEQFF,TGTGCCAGCAGCTCCCCCGTGAACCGGGACAGGGTCGGGAATGAGCAGTTCTTC
TRBD1,many,TRBJ1-5,TRBV5-1,CASSFGTGLNQPQHF,TGCGCCAGCAGCTTCGGGACAGGGTTAAATCAGCCCCAGCATTTT
-,-,TRBJ2-7,TRBV27,CASSLSAIGWGSNVGTYEQYF,TGTGCCAGCAGTTTATCGGCAATCGGGTGGGGGTCTAACGTCGGCACCTACGAGCAGTACTTC
-,many,TRBJ1-2,TRBV20-1,CSARLSQNIGVIHGYTF,TGCAGTGCTAGACTCTCCCAAAACATAGGGGTCATACATGGCTACACCTTC
-,many,TRBJ1-2,TRBV12-3/TRBV12-4,CASSLKGSGNYGYTF,TGTGCCAGCAGTTTAAAGGGATCCGGGAACTATGGCTACACCTTC
TRBD2,-,TRBJ2-2,TRBV20-1,CSSVAGAGELFF,TGCAGTTCCGTCGCGGGGGCCGGGGAGCTGTTTTTT
-,many,TRBJ2-2,TRBV6-5,CASSVTGELFF,TGTGCCAGCAGCGTCACCGGGGAGCTGTTTTTT
TRBD2,many,TRBJ2-2,TRBV5-6,CASSLFQRGANTGELFF,TGTGCCAGCAGCTTGTTTCAGCGGGGCGCGAACACCGGGGAGCTGTTTTTT
TRBD2,many,TRBJ2-3,TRBV5-1,CASSLPGLAGDTQYF,TGCGCCAGCAGCTTACCGGGACTAGCGGGAGATACGCAGTATTTT
TRBD2,many,TRBJ2-1,TRBV27,CASSWGLAGVHEQFF,TGTGCCAGCAGTTGGGGACTAGCGGGAGTACATGAGCAGTTCTTC
-,many,TRBJ2-7,TRBV20-1,CSARGIASYEQYF,TGCAGTGCTAGGGGGATTGCATCCTACGAGCAGTACTTC
-,few,TRBJ2-1,TRBV19,CASESGGVYNEQFF,TGTGCCAGTGAGAGCGGAGGCGTCTACAATGAGCAGTTCTTC
-,few,TRBJ2-7,TRBV27,CASSFWSNLYEQYF,TGTGCCAGCAGTTTCTGGAGTAATCTATACGAGCAGTACTTC
-,many,TRBJ2-7,TRBV7-9,CASSLWREGSNEQYF,TGTGCCAGCAGCTTATGGCGAGAGGGGAGCAACGAGCAGTACTTC
-,-,TRBJ2-7,TRBV7-2,CASSSPSGQGGRMSYEQYF,TGTGCCAGCAGCTCCCCCTCCGGGCAGGGGGGACGAATGTCCTACGAGCAGTACTTC
-,many,TRBJ2-7,TRBV27,CASTPLGGYEQYF,TGTGCCAGCACCCCCCTTGGTGGCTACGAGCAGTACTTC
-,-,TRBJ2-3,TRBV20-1,CSARDGGGRAITDTQYF,TGCAGTGCTAGAGATGGGGGTGGGAGAGCAATCACAGATACGCAGTATTTT